The TCR beta chain under discussion was sequenced for a study of response to subunit inactivated influenza vaccine. Via MiXCR, TCRdb re-called the RT-PCR reads, giving one row per CDR3 protein. The table lists more than 700,000 distinct CDR3 sequences, 21% of them singletons, with about 10% in the top ten. The TCR originated in a man over 45 who received an inactivated influenza vaccine. This material consisted of PBMCs from blood, taken more than 4 days after vaccination.

In DNA, the CDR3 is TGTGCCAGCAGCGCACTACAAGCAACTAATGAAAAACTGTTTTTT. Its protein product is CASSALQATNEKLFF. This rearrangement joins TRBV12-3 or TRBV12-4 to TRBJ1-4; no clear D gene. This CDR3 spans 15 amino acids. Trimming took off 6 bases at V and 0 bases at J, with 11 bases between the two ends.